This T cell receptor (beta chain) was observed in a study of early T cells in non-severe SARS-CoV-2 infection. The wider study: The study sequenced bulk RNA from unsorted whole blood, with chains unpaired.

The study's findings and limits: Matching against VDJdb likely underestimated virus-specific expansions, favoring anti-spike CD8.

Individual cDNA molecules were tagged with unique molecular identifiers, the study reported. A single record per CDR3 protein comes from TCRdb applying MiXCR to the 5' RACE reads. Counted here are around 94,000 distinct CDR3 sequences, approximately 14% occurring once; the ten biggest clones make up 6.2%. On this clonotype itself: Its antigen is not identified.

Germline V gives CDR1 SEHNR, CDR2 FQNEAQ (reference sequence). The germline V and J ends were trimmed by 1 base and 6 bases, with 11 bases remaining between them. The CDR3 covers 14 residues. This chain uses TRBV7-9 with TRBJ2-3; D gene ambiguous. This TCR derives from an adult who was a healthcare worker with PCR-confirmed SARS-CoV-2 infection or an uninfected control (not recorded which). Material: whole blood. Here the CDR3 DNA reads TGTGCCAGCAGCTTAGGGGCCGGTGTGGATACGCAGTATTTT. Translated: CASSLGAGVDTQYF.